Detailed here is one T cell receptor beta chain. Its antigen remains unidentified. This sample was taken from a study of cytomegalovirus exposure and HLA in healthy donors. Study overall: Across under 450 genotyped donors, approximately 81% landed in the Caucasian-associated ancestry cluster. Study-wide results and caveats: Several of the most significant clusters appeared linked to common viral pathogens, based on a later analysis. In an earlier analysis, about 87% or about 30%: the productive usage of most TCR beta V segments.

PCR amplification relied on 60 Vbeta primers (plus 13 Jbeta primers). Data came from immunoSEQ multiplex PCR; TCRdb stores just in-frame clones and leaves some out. The table includes more than 75,000 clones, 70% to 80% detected once. At sampling all donors were nominally healthy, likely with unrecorded immune exposures. The CDR3 sequence is 16 residues long. The V gene's germline CDR1 is SGHNT and CDR2 YYREEE (reference sequence). V lost 6 bases to trimming and J lost 4 bases; unmatched junction nucleotides: 7. This receptor was identified in a woman between 40 and 50 years old in good health and CMV-seropositive. This chain connects TRBV5-4 to TRBJ2-2; 12 nucleotides align to TRBD2. Sequencing was performed on PBMCs. The CDR3 region is CASTRLAGVVTGELFF. The CDR3 coding sequence is TGTGCCAGCACCCGACTAGCGGGGGTGGTCACCGGGGAGCTGTTTTTT. Together with reference TRBV5-4 and TRBJ2-2, the CDR3 gives the full variable domain: ETGVTQSPTHLIKTRGQQVTLRCSSQSGHNTVSWYQQALGQGPQFIFQYYREEENGRGNFPPRFSGLQFPNYSSELNVNALELDDSALYLCASTRLAGVVTGELFFGEGSRLTVL.